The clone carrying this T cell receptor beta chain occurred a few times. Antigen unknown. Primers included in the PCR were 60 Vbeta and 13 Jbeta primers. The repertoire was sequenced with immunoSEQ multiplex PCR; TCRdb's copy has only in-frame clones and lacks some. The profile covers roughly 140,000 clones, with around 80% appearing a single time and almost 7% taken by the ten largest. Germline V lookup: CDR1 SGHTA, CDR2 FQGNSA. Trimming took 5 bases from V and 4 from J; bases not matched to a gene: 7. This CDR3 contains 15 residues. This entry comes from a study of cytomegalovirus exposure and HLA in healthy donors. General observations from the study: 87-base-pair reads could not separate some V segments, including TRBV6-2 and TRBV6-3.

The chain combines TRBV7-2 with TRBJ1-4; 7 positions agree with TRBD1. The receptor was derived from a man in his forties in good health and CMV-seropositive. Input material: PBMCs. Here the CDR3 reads CASSIRTGYNEKLFF. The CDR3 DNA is TGTGCCAGCAGCATAAGGACAGGTTATAATGAAAAACTGTTTTTT.